Presented here are 5 T cell receptor beta chains from one specimen sequenced in a study of T cell changes during pregnancy in multiple sclerosis. TCRdb's copy holds only in-frame clones and misses some; the assay was immunoSEQ multiplex PCR. The data hold about 70,000 clones, with roughly 91% observed a single time. Sequencing was performed on CD4+ T cells from peripheral blood mononuclear cells, taken after pregnancy. Source of these receptors: a female donor with multiple sclerosis, enrolled in a pregnancy study.

For the CDR3, the DNA is TGTGCCAGCAGTGGACAAATCTATGGGGGCGGCTACACCTTC. It specifies CASSGQIYGGGYTF. J is TRBJ1-2 and V is TRBV2; D might be TRBD1 (6 bases). V was shortened by 4 bases and J by 8 bases, with 17 bases between the two germline ends. CDR1 is SNHLY, CDR2 FYNNEI, per germline. The CDR3 contains 14 residues.

The rearrangement joins TRBV27 to TRBJ2-7; no firm D call. This CDR3 contains 11 residues. CDR1 and CDR2 from the germline V gene are MNHEY and SMNVEV (reference sequence). The V gene lost 8 bases and the J gene lost 5 bases, with 10 bases spanning the gap. CDR3 nucleotide sequence: TGTGCCAGCGCGAAGAACGACGAGCAGTACTTC. Translating gives CASAKNDEQYF.

J is TRBJ1-6 and V is TRBV5-1; TRBD1 might be the D (5 bases). This CDR3 comprises 16 residues. The germline V gene has CDR1 SGHRS and CDR2 YFSETQ. V lost 4 bases, J lost 7 bases, and 18 bases lay in between. The CDR3 sequence: CASSTQGGQGNSPLHF. The CDR3 nucleotides read TGCGCCAGCAGCACCCAGGGAGGACAAGGGAATTCACCCCTCCACTTT.

The gene calls are TRBV6-5 and TRBJ1-2, with 7 bases fitting TRBD1. This CDR3 comprises 13 residues. With 7 bases clipped from V and 4 bases from J, the junction kept 6 bases outside the gene matches. Germline V gene lookup returns CDR1 MNHEY and CDR2 SVGAGI. CDR3 amino acids: CASTTGVTYGYTF. Written as DNA, the CDR3 is TGTGCCAGCACTACAGGGGTGACCTATGGCTACACCTTC.

The V call is TRBV6-5, the J call TRBJ2-7, with TRBD2 identical over 8 bases. Germline CDR1 and CDR2: MNHEY and SVGAGI. The V segment lost 0 bases and the J segment 0 bases; nucleotides outside the gene matches: 4. This CDR3 is 16 amino acids long. The CDR3 DNA reads as TGTGCCAGCAGTTACTCAAAGCGGGGGAGCTCCTACGAGCAGTACTTC. This translates into CASSYSKRGSSYEQYF.